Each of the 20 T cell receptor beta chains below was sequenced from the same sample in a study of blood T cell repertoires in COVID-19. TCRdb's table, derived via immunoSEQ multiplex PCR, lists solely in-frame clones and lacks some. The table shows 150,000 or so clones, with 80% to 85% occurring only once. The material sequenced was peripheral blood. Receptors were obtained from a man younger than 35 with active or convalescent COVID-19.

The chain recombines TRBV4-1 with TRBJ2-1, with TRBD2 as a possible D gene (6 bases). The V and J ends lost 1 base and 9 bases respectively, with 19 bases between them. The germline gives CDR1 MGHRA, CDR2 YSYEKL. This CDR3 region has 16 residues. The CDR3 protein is CASSQGTSGPFGEQFF. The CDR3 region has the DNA TGCGCCAGCAGCCAAGGAACCAGCGGGCCGTTTGGTGAGCAGTTCTTC.

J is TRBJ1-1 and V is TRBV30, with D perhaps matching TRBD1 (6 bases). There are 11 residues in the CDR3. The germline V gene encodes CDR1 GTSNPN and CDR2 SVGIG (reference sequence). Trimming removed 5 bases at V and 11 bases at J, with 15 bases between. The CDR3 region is CAWVQGVRAFF. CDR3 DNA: TGTGCCTGGGTACAGGGAGTGAGGGCTTTCTTT.

The CDR3 region has the DNA TGTGCCAGCAGCTTGGCGGGGACAGGGGGAACTGAAGCTTTCTTT. Protein sequence: CASSLAGTGGTEAFF. The chain couples TRBV5-4 to TRBJ1-1; TRBD1 aligns across 11 bases. J lost 5 bases, V lost 0 bases, and 3 bases had no gene match. The CDR3 covers 15 residues. Germline V gene sequence: CDR1 SGHNT, CDR2 YYREEE (reference sequence).

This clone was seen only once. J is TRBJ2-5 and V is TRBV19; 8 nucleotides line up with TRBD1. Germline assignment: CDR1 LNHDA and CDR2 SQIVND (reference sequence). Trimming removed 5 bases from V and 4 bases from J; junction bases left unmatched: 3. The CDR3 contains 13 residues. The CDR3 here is CASSSGGSETQYF. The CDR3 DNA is TGTGCCAGTAGTTCAGGGGGCTCAGAGACCCAGTACTTC. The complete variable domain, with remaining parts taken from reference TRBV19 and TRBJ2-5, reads DGGITQSPKYLFRKEGQNVTLSCEQNLNHDAMYWYRQDPGQGLRLIYYSQIVNDFQKGDIAEGYSVSREKKESFPLTVTSAQKNPTAFYLCASSSGGSETQYFGPGTRLLVL.

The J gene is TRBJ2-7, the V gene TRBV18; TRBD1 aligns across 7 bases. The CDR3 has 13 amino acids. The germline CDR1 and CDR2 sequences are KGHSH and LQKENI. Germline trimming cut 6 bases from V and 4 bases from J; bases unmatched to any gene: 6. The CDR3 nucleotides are TGTGCCAGCTCGCTGGGACAGAGTTACGAGCAGTACTTC. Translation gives CASSLGQSYEQYF.

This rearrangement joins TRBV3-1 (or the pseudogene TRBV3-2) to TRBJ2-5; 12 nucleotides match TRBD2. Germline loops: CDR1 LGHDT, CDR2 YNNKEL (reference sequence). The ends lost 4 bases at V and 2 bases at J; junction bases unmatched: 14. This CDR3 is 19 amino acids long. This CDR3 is CASSPGQHGLAGPQETQYF. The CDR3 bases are TGTGCCAGCAGCCCGGGACAGCACGGACTAGCGGGACCTCAAGAGACCCAGTACTTC.

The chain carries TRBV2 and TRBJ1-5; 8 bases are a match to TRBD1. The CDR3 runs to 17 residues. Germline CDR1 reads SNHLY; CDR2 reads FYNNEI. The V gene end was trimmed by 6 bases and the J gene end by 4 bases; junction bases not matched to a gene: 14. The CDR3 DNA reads TGTGCCAGCAGGGGGTTCCCTCCGGGGACAGGAAATCAGCCCCAGCATTTT. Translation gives CASRGFPPGTGNQPQHF.

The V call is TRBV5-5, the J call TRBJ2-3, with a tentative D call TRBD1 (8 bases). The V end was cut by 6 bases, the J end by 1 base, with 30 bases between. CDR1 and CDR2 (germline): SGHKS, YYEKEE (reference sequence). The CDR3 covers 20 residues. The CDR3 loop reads CASTGRGTGQTSRGTDTQYF. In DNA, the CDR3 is TGTGCCAGCACCGGGCGGGGGACAGGTCAGACCTCTCGGGGCACAGATACGCAGTATTTT.

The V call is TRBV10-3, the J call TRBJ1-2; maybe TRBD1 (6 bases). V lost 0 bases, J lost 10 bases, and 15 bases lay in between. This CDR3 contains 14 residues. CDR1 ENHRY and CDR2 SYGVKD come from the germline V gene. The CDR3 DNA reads TGTGCCATCAGTGAGTCGACGGACAGACGTAACTACACCTTC. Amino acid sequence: CAISESTDRRNYTF.

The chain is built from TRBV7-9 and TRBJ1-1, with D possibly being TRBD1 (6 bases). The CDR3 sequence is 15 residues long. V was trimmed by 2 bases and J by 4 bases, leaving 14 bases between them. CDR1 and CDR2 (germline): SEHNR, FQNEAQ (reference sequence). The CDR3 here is CASSLSPGGGTEAFF. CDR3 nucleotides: TGTGCCAGCAGCTTATCACCGGGAGGGGGCACTGAAGCTTTCTTT. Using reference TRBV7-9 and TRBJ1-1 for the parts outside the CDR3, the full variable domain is DTGVSQNPRHKITKRGQNVTFRCDPISEHNRLYWYRQTLGQGPEFLTYFQNEAQLEKSRLLSDRFSAERPKGSFSTLEIQRTEQGDSAMYLCASSLSPGGGTEAFFGQGTRLTVV.

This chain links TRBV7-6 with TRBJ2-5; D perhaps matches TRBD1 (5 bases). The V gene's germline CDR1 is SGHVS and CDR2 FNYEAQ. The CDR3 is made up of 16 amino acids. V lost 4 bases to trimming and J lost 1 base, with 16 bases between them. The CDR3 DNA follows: TGTGCCAGCAGCTGGCAGAACCCAGACAGCCAAGAGACCCAGTACTTC. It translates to CASSWQNPDSQETQYF.

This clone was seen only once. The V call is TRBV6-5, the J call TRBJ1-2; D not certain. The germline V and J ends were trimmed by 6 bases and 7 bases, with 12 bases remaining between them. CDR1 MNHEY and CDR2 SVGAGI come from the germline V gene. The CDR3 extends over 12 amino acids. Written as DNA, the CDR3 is TGTGCCAGCAGGGGAACCGCGGGTGGCTACACCTTC. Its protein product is CASRGTAGGYTF.

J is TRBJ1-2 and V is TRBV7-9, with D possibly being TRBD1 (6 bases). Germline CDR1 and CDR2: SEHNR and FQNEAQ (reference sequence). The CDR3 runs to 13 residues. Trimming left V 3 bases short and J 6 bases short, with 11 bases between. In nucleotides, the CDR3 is TGTGCCAGCAGCTTCAGGGGCGCGGATGGCTACACCTTC. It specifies CASSFRGADGYTF.

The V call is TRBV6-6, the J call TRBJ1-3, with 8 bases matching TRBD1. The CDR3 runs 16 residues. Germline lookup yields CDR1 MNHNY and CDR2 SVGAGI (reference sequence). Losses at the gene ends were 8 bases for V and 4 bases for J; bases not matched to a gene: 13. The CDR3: CASLMRTGSLGNTIYF. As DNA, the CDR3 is TGTGCCAGCCTGATGCGGACAGGGTCTCTCGGAAACACCATATATTTT.

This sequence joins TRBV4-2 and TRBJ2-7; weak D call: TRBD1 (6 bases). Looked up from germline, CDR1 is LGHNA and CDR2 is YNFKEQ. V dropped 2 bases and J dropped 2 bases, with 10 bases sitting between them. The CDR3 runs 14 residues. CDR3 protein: CASSQQGSPYEQYF. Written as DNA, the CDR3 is TGTGCCAGCAGCCAACAGGGGTCCCCCTACGAGCAGTACTTC.

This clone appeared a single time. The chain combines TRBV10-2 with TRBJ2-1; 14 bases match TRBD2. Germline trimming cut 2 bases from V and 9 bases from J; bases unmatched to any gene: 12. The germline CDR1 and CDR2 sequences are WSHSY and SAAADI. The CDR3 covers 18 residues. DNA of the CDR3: TGCGCCAGCAGTGAGGGGACTAGCGGGAGTAAGAGGTGGGGTGAGCAGTTCTTC. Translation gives CASSEGTSGSKRWGEQFF.

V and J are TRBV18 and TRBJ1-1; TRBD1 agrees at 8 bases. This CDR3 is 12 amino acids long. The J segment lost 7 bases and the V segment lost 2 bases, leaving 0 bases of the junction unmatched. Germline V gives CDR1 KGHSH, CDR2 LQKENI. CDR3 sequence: CASSPGQGEAFF. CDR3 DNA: TGTGCCAGCTCACCAGGACAGGGTGAAGCTTTCTTT. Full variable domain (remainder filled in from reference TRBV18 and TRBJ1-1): NAGVMQNPRHLVRRRGQEARLRCSPMKGHSHVYWYRQLPEEGLKFMVYLQKENIIDESGMPKERFSAEFPKEGPSILRIQQVVRGDSAAYFCASSPGQGEAFFGQGTRLTVV.

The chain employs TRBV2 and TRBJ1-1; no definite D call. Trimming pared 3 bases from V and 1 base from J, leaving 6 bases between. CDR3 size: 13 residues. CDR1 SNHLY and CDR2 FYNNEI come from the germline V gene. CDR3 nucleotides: TGTGCCAGCAGTGAGGCAGGGAACACTGAAGCTTTCTTT. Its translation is CASSEAGNTEAFF.

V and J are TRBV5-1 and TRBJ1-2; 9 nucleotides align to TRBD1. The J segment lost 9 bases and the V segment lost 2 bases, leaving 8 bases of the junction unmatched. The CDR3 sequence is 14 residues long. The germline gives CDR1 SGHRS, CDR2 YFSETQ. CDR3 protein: CASSFSRDRESYTF. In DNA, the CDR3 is TGCGCCAGCAGCTTCTCCAGGGACAGGGAGAGCTACACCTTC.

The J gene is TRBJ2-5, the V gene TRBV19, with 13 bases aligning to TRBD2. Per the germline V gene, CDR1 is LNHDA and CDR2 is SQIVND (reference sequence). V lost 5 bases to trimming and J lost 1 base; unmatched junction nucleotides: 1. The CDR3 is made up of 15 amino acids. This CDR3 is CASSRTSGGQETQYF. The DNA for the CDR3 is TGTGCCAGTAGTCGGACTAGCGGGGGCCAAGAGACCCAGTACTTC.